Shown below are 21 T cell receptor beta chains from a single sample sequenced in a study of blood T cell repertoires in COVID-19. Generated by immunoSEQ multiplex PCR, the TCRdb table keeps only in-frame clones and is missing some. The sample includes 290,000 or so clones, around nine tenths of them seen just once. The sequenced sample consisted of PBMCs or T cells enriched from blood (not recorded which). These receptors came from a woman aged 18-30 years who had recovered from COVID-19.

V and J are TRBV19 and TRBJ1-5, with unresolved D. The germline CDR1 and CDR2 sequences are LNHDA and SQIVND (reference sequence). The CDR3 extends over 15 amino acids. The V end lost 9 bases, the J end lost 7 bases, and 22 bases lay between the germline ends. The CDR3 nucleotides are TGTGCCAGCCGGAGGAGCCCTGTCGTCGGGCAGCCCCAGCATTTT. It is translated as CASRRSPVVGQPQHF.

The gene calls are TRBV30 and TRBJ2-3; D is undetermined. Trimming cost V 2 bases and J 3 bases, with 15 bases left between them. The germline CDR1 and CDR2 sequences are GTSNPN and SVGIG (reference sequence). The CDR3 spans 15 residues. The CDR3 DNA is TGTGCCTGGAGTTCCCCGGGTCCCTCAACAGATACGCAGTATTTT. Translated: CAWSSPGPSTDTQYF.

This clone came up once. The rearrangement uses TRBV7-7 and TRBJ2-1; 10 nucleotides align to TRBD1. The CDR3 has 15 amino acids. V lost 1 base and J lost 4; bases outside the gene matches: 1. Per the germline V gene, CDR1 is SSHAT and CDR2 is FNYEAQ (reference sequence). The CDR3 nucleotides read TGTGCCAGCAGCTTAGGACAGGGGGCTTACAATGAGCAGTTCTTC. Translated, it gives CASSLGQGAYNEQFF.

This chain links TRBV6-1 with TRBJ2-7, with 12 nucleotides matching TRBD2. CDR3 size: 13 residues. J lost 4 bases, V lost 7 bases, and 2 bases had no gene match. Looked up from germline, CDR1 is MNHNS and CDR2 is SASEGT. The chain's CDR3 is CASKLAGGYEQYF. CDR3 in DNA: TGTGCCAGCAAACTAGCGGGGGGTTACGAGCAGTACTTC.

V and J are TRBV6-5 and TRBJ1-1, with 7 positions matching TRBD1. Germline CDR1 is MNHEY and CDR2 is SVGAGI. This CDR3 is built from 15 residues. Germline trimming cut 10 bases from V and 4 bases from J; bases unmatched to any gene: 15. The CDR3 region has the DNA TGTGCCACCGCGTCTCCGACAGGGTTGGTCACTGAAGCTTTCTTT. The encoded protein is CATASPTGLVTEAFF.

This clone was detected only once. The V and J genes are TRBV4-2 and TRBJ2-3; 8 bases map to TRBD2. V dropped 3 bases and J dropped 2; count of bases not matched to a gene: 13. Germline V CDR1 and CDR2: LGHNA, YNFKEQ. The CDR3 is made up of 18 amino acids. The CDR3 DNA reads as TGTGCCAGCAGCCACCGACGACCGCGGGGGGCCAACACAGATACGCAGTATTTT. It encodes CASSHRRPRGANTDTQYF.

This chain links TRBV29-1 with TRBJ1-1; 7 bases line up with TRBD1. Germline CDR1 is SQVTM and CDR2 is ANQGSEA. CDR3 size: 13 residues. With V trimmed by 4 bases and J by 5 bases, 7 bases remained unmatched. The CDR3 bases are TGCAGCGTTGTAACAGGGGTAAGGACTGAAGCTTTCTTT. It encodes CSVVTGVRTEAFF.

The chain uses TRBV7-2 and TRBJ1-3, with TRBD1 matching over 10 bases. V lost 4 bases to trimming and J lost 3 bases; unmatched junction nucleotides: 6. Germline CDR1 is SGHTA and CDR2 is FQGNSA. The CDR3 sequence is 16 residues long. For the CDR3, the DNA is TGTGCCAGCAGCTCGACAGGGGGCTACGGTGGAAACACCATATATTTT. Protein sequence: CASSSTGGYGGNTIYF.

This sequence joins TRBV27 and TRBJ2-4; TRBD1 is a possible D gene (5 bases). The CDR3 totals 13 residues. Germline assignment: CDR1 MNHEY and CDR2 SMNVEV (reference sequence). Trimming took 2 bases from V and 9 from J, leaving 11 bases between them. CDR3 sequence: CASSLNPTAIQYF. CDR3 nucleotides: TGTGCCAGCAGTTTAAATCCGACAGCCATTCAGTACTTC.

The V call is TRBV4-1, the J call TRBJ1-5; possible D gene TRBD1, 5 bases. Germline V gene sequence: CDR1 MGHRA, CDR2 YSYEKL. The CDR3 consists of 15 residues. Between the trimmed V and J ends, which lost 1 base and 5 bases, there was a span of 12 bases. The CDR3 spells CASSQGAGDDQPQHF. The CDR3 nucleotides are TGCGCCAGCAGCCAAGGGGCGGGGGACGATCAGCCCCAGCATTTT.

The rearrangement joins TRBV2 to TRBJ2-7; D possibly corresponds to TRBD2 (7 bases). The ends were cut back, 3 bases at V and 2 bases at J, with 14 bases in the middle. Per the germline V gene, CDR1 is SNHLY and CDR2 is FYNNEI. This CDR3 comprises 15 residues. The CDR3 here is CASSDLGGATYEQYF. The CDR3 DNA sequence: TGTGCCAGCAGTGATCTAGGGGGGGCGACCTACGAGCAGTACTTC. Based on the CDR3 plus reference TRBV2 and TRBJ2-7, the full variable domain is EPEVTQTPSHQVTQMGQEVILRCVPISNHLYFYWYRQILGQKVEFLVSFYNNEISEKSEIFDDQFSVERPDGSNFTLKIRSTKLEDSAMYFCASSDLGGATYEQYFGPGTRLTVT.

The J gene is TRBJ2-5, the V gene TRBV6-2 or TRBV6-3; D gene uncertain. Germline values: CDR1 MNHEY, CDR2 SVGEGT. Deletions cut 6 bases from V and 2 bases from J, with 13 bases between. The CDR3 consists of 14 residues. Here the CDR3 reads CASSPQGGQETQYF. CDR3 nucleotide sequence: TGTGCCAGCAGCCCTCAAGGCGGACAAGAGACCCAGTACTTC.

The chain employs TRBV15 and TRBJ2-5; D call uncertain. V was trimmed by 0 bases and J by 2 bases, leaving 4 bases between them. The germline V gene encodes CDR1 LNHNV and CDR2 YYDKDF (reference sequence). The CDR3 consists of 13 residues. The CDR3 region has the DNA TGTGCCACCAGCAGAGACGTACAAGAGACCCAGTACTTC. Its protein product is CATSRDVQETQYF.

V is TRBV10-3 and J is TRBJ2-2, with 9 bases lining up with TRBD2. Germline-derived CDR1 and CDR2 are ENHRY and SYGVKD. The CDR3 has 14 residues. J gave up 6 bases and V 10 bases, and 9 bases lay outside the gene matches. The CDR3 nucleotides are TGTGCCACCCTAAAGCGGGGGGCCCCCGGGGAGCTGTTTTTT. It is translated as CATLKRGAPGELFF.

The chain couples TRBV27 to TRBJ2-5; D is perhaps TRBD2 (6 bases). Trimming left V 1 base short and J 1 base short, with 13 bases between. In germline, CDR1 is MNHEY, CDR2 SMNVEV (reference sequence). The CDR3 is 16 residues long. The CDR3 region has the DNA TGTGCCAGCAGTTTATATAGCGGCCAGTTCCAAGAGACCCAGTACTTC. Residues: CASSLYSGQFQETQYF.

The CDR3 reads CAWSLQFSGNTIYF. The CDR3 coding sequence is TGTGCCTGGAGCCTACAGTTCTCTGGAAACACCATATATTTT. The rearrangement uses TRBV30 and TRBJ1-3; no clear D gene. Germline CDR1 and CDR2: GTSNPN and SVGIG (reference sequence). The CDR3 consists of 14 residues. V was trimmed by 3 bases and J by 0 bases, leaving 9 bases between them. Complete variable domain (other parts from reference TRBV30 and TRBJ1-3): SQTIHQWPATLVQPVGSPLSLECTVEGTSNPNLYWYRQAAGRGLQLLFYSVGIGQISSEVPQNLSASRPQDRQFILSSKKLLLSDSGFYLCAWSLQFSGNTIYFGEGSWLTVV.

The gene calls are TRBV18 and TRBJ1-2; TRBD1 might be the D (6 bases). The CDR3 consists of 13 residues. Per the germline V gene, CDR1 is KGHSH and CDR2 is LQKENI. Trimming stripped 3 bases from V and 5 bases from J, with 10 bases between. The CDR3 is CASSPSGEYGYTF. CDR3 nucleotides: TGTGCCAGCTCACCGTCAGGGGAATATGGCTACACCTTC.

The gene calls are TRBV30 and TRBJ2-5; 8 bases are a match to TRBD2. From germline, CDR1 is GTSNPN and CDR2 SVGIG (reference sequence). This CDR3 is 13 amino acids long. V trimming: 8 bases; J trimming: 4 bases; junction bases outside the gene matches: 9. DNA for the CDR3: TGTGCCGGTAGTCTAGCGGGTGGAGAGACCCAGTACTTC. Protein: CAGSLAGGETQYF.

The CDR3 DNA follows: TGTGCCAGCAGCTTAGTTGGGTCTGGCGGAGCTAACTATGGCTACACCTTC. As protein: CASSLVGSGGANYGYTF. The J gene is TRBJ1-2, the V gene TRBV11-3; D gene unclear. V lost 1 base and J 0 bases, leaving 15 bases between the germline ends. CDR1 SGHNT and CDR2 YENEEA come from the germline V gene. The CDR3 is made up of 17 amino acids. Drawing the rest from reference TRBV11-3 and TRBJ1-2, the complete variable domain is EAGVVQSPRYKIIEKKQPVAFWCNPISGHNTLYWYLQNLGQGPELLIRYENEEAVDDSQLPKDRFSAERLKGVDSTLKIQPAELGDSAVYLCASSLVGSGGANYGYTFGSGTRLTVV.

There are a few counts of this clone. The same CDR3 also results from other DNA sequences found in this sample. The chain recombines TRBV5-1 with TRBJ2-7; D may be TRBD1 (5 bases). The germline gives CDR1 SGHRS, CDR2 YFSETQ. The CDR3 contains 15 residues. Between the trimmed V and J ends, which lost 0 bases and 4 bases, there was a span of 14 bases. Written as DNA, the CDR3 is TGCGCCAGCAGCTTGGGGCAGGGCGCCCAATACGAGCAGTACTTC. Amino acid sequence: CASSLGQGAQYEQYF.

The chain employs TRBV7-2 and TRBJ2-7; TRBD2 matches 8 bases. J was trimmed by 2 bases and V by 1 base; bases with no gene match: 7. This CDR3 region has 16 residues. From germline, CDR1 is SGHTA and CDR2 FQGNSA. CDR3 in DNA: TGTGCCAGCAGCTTAGGGCTAGCGGGTGCCCCCTACGAGCAGTACTTC. It translates to CASSLGLAGAPYEQYF.